The sequence of this TCR beta chain was determined in a study of blood T cell repertoires in COVID-19. Original data processing: The authors estimated nucleated cell counts from reference gene primer amplification. Assay used: immunoSEQ multiplex PCR; TCRdb lists only in-frame clones, some missing. The V and J calls and clone size are taken from that table; D and trimming were inferred from the DNA. Of approximately 57,000 clones in the sample, approximately 78% were seen once. Sequencing was carried out using peripheral blood. The sequence derives from an elderly woman with acute or convalescent COVID-19.

The CDR3 spells CASSQSGVQETQYF. The DNA of the CDR3 is TGTGCCAGCAGCCAGTCGGGGGTACAAGAGACCCAGTACTTC. The chain employs TRBV3-1 (or the pseudogene TRBV3-2) and TRBJ2-5; TRBD2 is a possible D gene (6 bases). The CDR3 loop spans 14 amino acids. Germline CDR1 is LGHDT and CDR2 is YNNKEL (reference sequence). The ends were cut back, 3 bases at V and 2 bases at J, with 10 bases in the middle.